These T cell receptor beta chains were read from a single sample in a study of blood T cell repertoires in COVID-19. This table comes from immunoSEQ multiplex PCR, and its TCRdb copy is limited to in-frame clones, with some not included. This repertoire shows around 150,000 clones, about 84% found once; its top ten account for 5%. Sequencing was performed on peripheral blood. These receptors were collected from a woman in her forties or fifties with acute or convalescent COVID-19. CDR3s include the opening cysteine and the closing phenylalanine or tryptophan. A D gene is named only where the DNA matches it firmly. A row's size may be missing; if present it is once, few, many or a size class.

J: TRBJ1-4; D: TRBD1; size: once; V: TRBV28; CDR3: CASSFPGQGNEKLFF; DNA: TGTGCCAGCAGTTTCCCGGGACAGGGTAATGAAAAACTGTTTTTT
J: TRBJ1-1; D: -; size: once; V: TRBV5-1; CDR3: CASTPRQASRNTEAFF; DNA: TGCGCCAGCACTCCGCGACAGGCCTCGAGAAACACTGAAGCTTTCTTT
J: TRBJ1-2; D: -; size: -; V: TRBV5-3; CDR3: CARSPGSRDPYGYTF; DNA: TGTGCCAGAAGCCCGGGGTCTCGGGATCCCTATGGCTACACCTTC
J: TRBJ2-1; D: -; size: -; V: TRBV9; CDR3: CASSVGEAGSYNEQFF; DNA: TGTGCCAGCAGCGTAGGGGAGGCAGGGAGCTACAATGAGCAGTTCTTC
J: TRBJ1-5; D: -; size: -; V: TRBV5-4; CDR3: CASSIGGDSEQPQHF; DNA: TGTGCCAGCAGCATAGGAGGGGACTCGGAACAGCCCCAGCATTTT
J: TRBJ1-1; D: -; size: many; V: TRBV12-3/TRBV12-4; CDR3: CASSLGGHTEAFF; DNA: TGTGCCAGCAGTTTGGGGGGGCACACTGAAGCTTTCTTT
J: TRBJ1-5; D: TRBD1; size: -; V: TRBV2; CDR3: CASRMTGQLGQPQHF; DNA: TGTGCCAGCAGGATGACGGGACAGCTCGGGCAGCCCCAGCATTTT
J: TRBJ1-1; D: TRBD1; size: -; V: TRBV29-1; CDR3: CSVENRGRGKTEAFF; DNA: TGCAGCGTTGAAAACAGGGGAAGAGGTAAGACTGAAGCTTTCTTT
J: TRBJ2-7; D: TRBD1; size: -; V: TRBV9; CDR3: CASSVGTANEQYF; DNA: TGTGCCAGCAGCGTCGGGACAGCTAACGAGCAGTACTTC
J: TRBJ1-1; D: -; size: -; V: TRBV30; CDR3: CAWSVLSSWYGRDTEAFF; DNA: TGTGCCTGGAGTGTATTATCATCGTGGTACGGCCGGGACACTGAAGCTTTCTTT
J: TRBJ2-5; D: TRBD2; size: -; V: TRBV19; CDR3: CASSPWGRGQETQYF; DNA: TGTGCCAGTAGTCCCTGGGGGAGGGGCCAAGAGACCCAGTACTTC
J: TRBJ1-4; D: -; size: -; V: TRBV21-1; CDR3: CASRDGREEAKLFF; DNA: TGTGCCAGCAGAGACGGGAGGGAAGAGGCAAAACTGTTTTTT
J: TRBJ2-3; D: TRBD1; size: -; V: TRBV9; CDR3: CASSTSGTVTDTQYF; DNA: TGTGCCAGCAGCACCTCCGGGACAGTCACAGATACGCAGTATTTT
J: TRBJ1-1; D: -; size: -; V: TRBV2; CDR3: CASVADRNTEAFF; DNA: TGTGCCAGCGTGGCGGACAGGAACACTGAAGCTTTCTTT
J: TRBJ1-1; D: -; size: -; V: TRBV2; CDR3: CASSERFEAFF; DNA: TGTGCCAGCAGTGAGAGATTCGAAGCTTTCTTT
J: TRBJ1-5; D: TRBD1; size: -; V: TRBV3-1/TRBV3-2; CDR3: CASSLQGVDQPQHF; DNA: TGTGCCAGCAGCTTACAGGGGGTAGACCAGCCCCAGCATTTT
J: TRBJ1-3; D: -; size: -; V: TRBV5-1; CDR3: CASSLQDSTGSFGNTIYF; DNA: TGCGCCAGCAGCTTGCAAGACTCCACAGGGAGCTTTGGAAACACCATATATTTT
J: TRBJ2-3; D: -; size: -; V: TRBV11-1; CDR3: CASSLGVYTDTQYF; DNA: TGTGCCAGCAGCTTAGGCGTATACACAGATACGCAGTATTTT
J: TRBJ1-4; D: -; size: -; V: TRBV6-2/TRBV6-3; CDR3: CASSTREKLFF; DNA: TGTGCCAGCAGTACCAGAGAAAAACTGTTTTTT
J: TRBJ1-4; D: -; size: -; V: TRBV19; CDR3: CASSRSGQYNEKLFF; DNA: TGTGCCAGTAGTCGCTCCGGACAGTATAATGAAAAACTGTTTTTT
J: TRBJ2-1; D: -; size: -; V: TRBV29-1; CDR3: CSVGQAAEQFF; DNA: TGCAGCGTTGGACAGGCTGCTGAGCAGTTCTTC
J: TRBJ2-3; D: TRBD2; size: -; V: TRBV4-1; CDR3: CASSQLAGETDTQYF; DNA: TGCGCCAGCAGCCAACTAGCGGGGGAGACAGATACGCAGTATTTT
J: TRBJ1-2; D: -; size: few; V: TRBV23-1; CDR3: CASPQGKANYGYTF; DNA: TGCGCCAGCCCCCAGGGGAAAGCTAACTATGGCTACACCTTC
J: TRBJ1-3; D: -; size: -; V: TRBV27; CDR3: CASRALGGGLEGNTIYF; DNA: TGTGCCAGCAGGGCCCTGGGAGGTGGGCTGGAAGGAAACACCATATATTTT
J: TRBJ2-1; D: TRBD2; size: -; V: TRBV29-1; CDR3: CSVGGLAGGYNEQFF; DNA: TGCAGCGTTGGGGGACTAGCGGGGGGCTACAATGAGCAGTTCTTC
J: TRBJ1-3; D: TRBD1; size: -; V: TRBV9; CDR3: CASSVGQGAPGNTIYF; DNA: TGTGCCAGCAGCGTAGGGCAGGGGGCGCCCGGAAACACCATATATTTT
J: TRBJ2-7; D: -; size: -; V: TRBV11-3; CDR3: CASSPGLSYEQYF; DNA: TGTGCCAGCAGCCCGGGACTGTCCTACGAGCAGTACTTC
J: TRBJ1-2; D: -; size: -; V: TRBV19; CDR3: CASSLTGNNKYGYTF; DNA: TGTGCCAGTAGTTTGACAGGAAACAACAAATATGGCTACACCTTC
J: TRBJ1-4; D: -; size: -; V: TRBV2; CDR3: CASRQDSGTRLKLFF; DNA: TGTGCCAGCAGACAGGACAGTGGGACCCGATTGAAACTGTTTTTT
J: TRBJ1-5; D: -; size: -; V: TRBV5-1; CDR3: CASSLGADQPQHF; DNA: TGCGCCAGCAGCTTGGGGGCAGATCAGCCCCAGCATTTT
J: TRBJ1-2; D: -; size: -; V: TRBV6-5; CDR3: CASSSESNGYTF; DNA: TGTGCCAGCAGTTCCGAGTCGAATGGCTACACCTTC
J: TRBJ1-4; D: TRBD1; size: -; V: TRBV18; CDR3: CASSPDRGGSSTNEKLFF; DNA: TGTGCCAGCTCACCGGACAGGGGAGGATCGTCAACTAATGAAAAACTGTTTTTT
J: TRBJ1-2; D: -; size: -; V: TRBV27; CDR3: CASSLLGVGGGYTF; DNA: TGTGCCAGCAGTTTATTGGGAGTCGGTGGGGGCTACACCTTC
J: TRBJ2-1; D: TRBD2; size: -; V: TRBV7-6; CDR3: CASSLGLAGAASYNEQFF; DNA: TGTGCCAGCAGCTTGGGACTAGCGGGGGCCGCCTCCTACAATGAGCAGTTCTTC
J: TRBJ1-3; D: TRBD1; size: -; V: TRBV10-3; CDR3: CAISKTGGSGNTIYF; DNA: TGTGCCATCAGTAAAACAGGGGGCTCTGGAAACACCATATATTTT
J: TRBJ1-3; D: TRBD1; size: once; V: TRBV7-2; CDR3: CASRLQGIGGNTIYF; DNA: TGTGCCAGCAGACTACAGGGGATTGGAGGAAACACCATATATTTT
J: TRBJ2-2; D: -; size: -; V: TRBV14; CDR3: CASSQDQDRNTGELFF; DNA: TGTGCCAGCAGCCAAGATCAGGATAGGAACACCGGGGAGCTGTTTTTT
J: TRBJ1-5; D: -; size: -; V: TRBV7-2; CDR3: CASSTGQNQPQHF; DNA: TGTGCCAGCAGCACCGGACAGAATCAGCCCCAGCATTTT
J: TRBJ2-3; D: TRBD2; size: -; V: TRBV6-6; CDR3: CASRALAGSTDTQYF; DNA: TGTGCCAGCAGAGCACTAGCGGGGAGCACAGATACGCAGTATTTT
J: TRBJ2-1; D: TRBD2; size: -; V: TRBV6-5; CDR3: CASRELAGGPGEQFF; DNA: TGTGCCAGCCGCGAACTAGCGGGGGGGCCTGGAGAGCAGTTCTTC
J: TRBJ2-5; D: -; size: once; V: TRBV6-1; CDR3: CASSETAAGTQYF; DNA: TGTGCCAGCAGTGAGACAGCCGCCGGGACCCAGTACTTC
J: TRBJ2-5; D: TRBD2; size: -; V: TRBV6-2/TRBV6-3; CDR3: CASSRLAEGETQYF; DNA: TGTGCCAGCAGTCGGCTAGCGGAGGGGGAGACCCAGTACTTC
J: TRBJ2-7; D: TRBD2; size: -; V: TRBV7-2; CDR3: CASSTTSGGAYEQYF; DNA: TGTGCCAGCAGCACCACTAGCGGGGGGGCTTACGAGCAGTACTTC
J: TRBJ2-1; D: TRBD2; size: -; V: TRBV7-9; CDR3: CASSLAGLSRGGNEQFF; DNA: TGTGCCAGCAGCTTGGCTGGCCTATCGCGGGGGGGCAATGAGCAGTTCTTC
J: TRBJ1-4; D: -; size: -; V: TRBV25-1; CDR3: CASSALTGLDEKLFF; DNA: TGTGCCAGCAGTGCCCTAACAGGGTTGGATGAAAAACTGTTTTTT
J: TRBJ2-5; D: -; size: few; V: TRBV6-5; CDR3: CASRHNQGETQYF; DNA: TGTGCCAGCAGGCACAACCAGGGAGAGACCCAGTACTTC
J: TRBJ2-5; D: TRBD2; size: -; V: TRBV6-1; CDR3: CASSEGAGGARETQYF; DNA: TGTGCCAGCAGTGAGGGTGCGGGAGGAGCCCGGGAGACCCAGTACTTC
J: TRBJ2-5; D: -; size: once; V: TRBV5-1; CDR3: CASSYDLAGQETQYF; DNA: TGCGCCAGCAGCTATGATCTGGCCGGGCAAGAGACCCAGTACTTC
J: TRBJ1-5; D: TRBD1; size: -; V: TRBV4-3; CDR3: CASSHDREIPPQHF; DNA: TGCGCCAGCAGCCATGACAGGGAGATCCCGCCCCAGCATTTT
J: TRBJ1-5; D: -; size: -; V: TRBV7-2; CDR3: CASSFQGNQPQHF; DNA: TGTGCCAGCAGTTTCCAGGGGAATCAGCCCCAGCATTTT